The clone carrying this T cell receptor beta chain was observed many times. Its antigen is currently unknown. The sample is drawn from a study of T cell repertoires in cytomegalovirus infection. About the study: Public TCR beta signatures were indicative of both CMV infection and a matching HLA type. Findings of the study overall: Carriage of CMV together with the relevant HLA was identifiable through cumulative public TCR beta family frequency. The ex vivo response was dominated by HLA-C-restricted CMV-specific TCR beta clonotypes.

Per germline, CDR1 SGHTA and CDR2 FQGNSA. Deletions cut 5 bases from V and 8 bases from J, with 24 bases between. The CDR3 is 16 amino acids. MiXCR was run by TCRdb on the reads, yielding one entry per CDR3 protein. This table has about 250,000 distinct CDR3 sequences, approximately 7% appearing once. V usage is TRBV7-2 and J usage is TRBJ1-2; TRBD1 is a possible D gene (5 bases). Sample: PBMCs. The TCR originated in a human donor in good health (CMV status not recorded). Some clones in this sample may be carry-over from other donors' samples. CDR3 in amino acids: CASSLETGPMRGGYTF. The DNA for the CDR3 is TGTGCCAGCAGCCTCGAAACGGGGCCAATGAGGGGAGGCTACACCTTC.